The 15 T cell receptor beta chains presented below share a single source sample, sequenced in a study of T cell clonality in common variable immunodeficiency. The repertoire was sequenced with immunoSEQ multiplex PCR; TCRdb's copy has only in-frame clones and lacks some. The sample presents 60,000 to 75,000 clones, none singletons. The sample comprised peripheral blood mononuclear cells. These receptors were obtained from a person between 18 and 70 years old in good health.

This clone was seen ten or more times. The CDR3 extends 3 residues past the end of the read, so its final part is completed from the germline J gene. V gene TRBV7-8 combines with J gene TRBJ2-1; D not resolved. CDR1 is SGHVS and CDR2 is FQNEAQ in the germline V gene. The CDR3 length is 16 residues. V lost 0 bases, J lost 9 bases, and 18 bases lay in between. CDR3 bases read: TGTGCCAGCAGCTTAGCAGTACACAGAACCCCTTTTGAG. As protein: CASSLAVHRTPFE. From start to end, the CDR3 is CASSLAVHRTPFEQFF.

This clone was counted many times. Read coverage stops 3 residues before the CDR3 terminus; the germline J gene supplies the remainder. The chain joins TRBV7-2 to TRBJ1-1; 8 bases fit TRBD1. V shed 0 bases, J shed 6 bases, and the junction held 12 bases outside the gene matches. Germline lookup yields CDR1 SGHTA and CDR2 FQGNSA. CDR3 length equals 17 residues. CDR3 in amino acids: CASSLAVGTGISPEAFF. CDR3 DNA, as far as it was read: TGTGCCAGCAGCTTAGCCGTTGGGACAGGTATCAGCCCTGAA.

This clone was counted at least ten times. The CDR3 end falls 3 residues outside the read, so it is completed with the germline J gene. This rearrangement joins TRBV13 to TRBJ2-4; the match to TRBD2 covers 15 bases. V lost 5 bases, J lost 3 bases, and 14 bases stayed unmatched. Germline V gene sequence: CDR1 PRHDT, CDR2 FYEKMQ (reference sequence). The CDR3 extends over 20 amino acids. CDR3 protein: CASSNKTGTSGRMVKNIQYF. The sequenced part of the CDR3 DNA is TGTGCCAGCAGCAATAAAACCGGGACTAGCGGGAGGATGGTCAAAAACATT.

This clone occurred many times. The read falls 3 residues short of the CDR3 end, and the missing part is taken from the germline J gene. This sequence joins TRBV5-4 and TRBJ2-1; 9 bases match TRBD1. The length of the CDR3 is 15 residues. Trimming at V came to 4 bases and at J to 7 bases, leaving 9 bases not matched to a gene. Germline assignment: CDR1 SGHNT and CDR2 YYREEE (reference sequence). CDR3 amino acids: CASSATGGQGNEQFF. The CDR3 DNA, read in part, is TGTGCCAGCAGCGCTACAGGGGGCCAAGGAAATGAG.

At least ten counts were recorded for this clone. The CDR3 is cut off 3 residues early in the read; its end comes from the germline J gene. The chain links TRBV5-4 to TRBJ2-1; D possibly corresponds to TRBD1 (5 bases). V dropped 0 bases and J dropped 2 bases, with 12 bases sitting between them. Per germline, CDR1 SGHNT and CDR2 YYREEE (reference sequence). CDR3 length: 16 residues. This chain's CDR3 is CASSLVGKGAYNEQFF. The CDR3 DNA, read in part, is TGTGCCAGCAGCTTGGTAGGCAAAGGGGCCTACAATGAG.

Judged by abundance, this clone is medium-sized. The DNA ends 3 residues before the CDR3 does, and the rest of the CDR3 is filled in from the germline J gene. The chain uses TRBV19 and TRBJ2-5; D remains ambiguous. The germline V gene encodes CDR1 LNHDA and CDR2 SQIVND (reference sequence). Deletions cut 2 bases from V and 0 bases from J, with 7 bases between. The CDR3 loop spans 14 amino acids. The CDR3 loop reads CASSITPYQETQYF. The CDR3 bases that were read are TGTGCCAGTAGTATAACACCGTACCAAGAGACC.

This clone was observed at least ten times. The read terminates 3 residues before the CDR3 end, so the remaining end is supplied by the germline J gene. This chain links TRBV29-1 with TRBJ2-7; D is undetermined. Germline V gives CDR1 SQVTM, CDR2 ANQGSEA. V was shortened by 4 bases and J by 3 bases, with 16 bases between the two germline ends. CDR3 length equals 14 residues. CDR3 loop: CSVVLGERGYEQYF. The sequenced CDR3 bases are TGCAGCGTTGTGTTGGGCGAAAGAGGCTACGAG.

Many counts were recorded for this clone. The read terminates 3 residues before the CDR3 end, so the remaining end is supplied by the germline J gene. This chain uses TRBV28 with TRBJ1-3, with 7 bases that match TRBD1. Germline-derived CDR1 and CDR2 are MDHEN and SYDVKM. The CDR3 contains 15 residues. V shed 3 bases, J shed 7 bases, and the junction held 9 bases outside the gene matches. CDR3 bases read: TGTGCCAGCAGTTTCCGTGACAGGGTGGGGAACACC. Protein: CASSFRDRVGNT. In full, the CDR3 is CASSFRDRVGNTIYF.

This clone has at least ten counts. The read ends 3 residues early relative to the CDR3; the germline J gene fills the gap. This chain connects TRBV5-4 to TRBJ2-6; TRBD2 matches 7 bases. The CDR3 has 13 residues. CDR1 is SGHNT, CDR2 YYREEE, per germline (reference sequence). CDR3 DNA, as far as it was read: TGTGCCAGCAGCGCCATGGGGGGGTCAATC. Translating gives CASSAMGGSI. The whole CDR3 reads CASSAMGGSILTF.

This clone came up many times. The CDR3 extends 3 residues past the end of the read, so its final part is completed from the germline J gene. V and J are TRBV28 and TRBJ2-3, with 12 bases lining up with TRBD2. V lost 5 bases to trimming and J lost 2 bases; unmatched junction nucleotides: 5. The CDR3 runs to 16 residues. Per germline, CDR1 MDHEN and CDR2 SYDVKM. The CDR3: CASSPLAGGFTDTQYF. CDR3 DNA, as far as it was read: TGTGCCAGCAGTCCACTAGCGGGAGGATTCACAGATACG.

This clone was found many times. Coverage ceases 3 residues before the CDR3 finishes, and the germline J gene fills in the end. The chain has TRBV2 and TRBJ2-4, with TRBD1 as a possible D gene (6 bases). Deletions cut 0 bases from V and 0 bases from J, with 9 bases between. Germline V lookup: CDR1 SNHLY, CDR2 FYNNEI. This CDR3 region has 16 residues. Partial CDR3 DNA: TGTGCCAGCAGTGAAGCGTTAGGGGGAGCCAAAAACATT. This encodes CASSEALGGAKNI. The CDR3, in full, reads CASSEALGGAKNIQYF. Full variable domain (remainder filled in from reference TRBV2 and TRBJ2-4): EPEVTQTPSHQVTQMGQEVILRCVPISNHLYFYWYRQILGQKVEFLVSFYNNEISEKSEIFDDQFSVERPDGSNFTLKIRSTKLEDSAMYFCASSEALGGAKNIQYFGAGTRLSVL.

This clone has a count of ten or more. The CDR3 goes on 3 residues after the read ends, and that part is filled in from the germline J gene. This chain connects TRBV20-1 to TRBJ2-3; D is ambiguous. The CDR3 sequence is 13 residues long. V was cut by 5 bases and J by 8 bases, with 17 bases left in between. Germline CDR1 is DFQATT and CDR2 is SNEGSKA (reference sequence). CDR3 amino acids: CSAGRRTDGTQYF. The sequenced part of the CDR3 DNA is TGCAGTGCTGGCAGGCGCACAGATGGTACG.

This clone occurred many times. The CDR3 end is not reached by the read, which stops 3 residues before it; the germline J gene fills it in. This chain joins TRBV19 and TRBJ2-1, with D possibly being TRBD2 (7 bases). The length of the CDR3 is 13 residues. The V end was cut by 7 bases, the J end by 7 bases, with 14 bases between. Germline loops: CDR1 LNHDA, CDR2 SQIVND (reference sequence). CDR3 sequence: CASTGRGGNEQFF. The CDR3 bases that were read are TGTGCCAGTACGGGCAGGGGAGGGAATGAG.

This clone was counted ten times or more. Read coverage stops 3 residues before the CDR3 terminus; the germline J gene supplies the remainder. The chain recombines TRBV30 with TRBJ2-1; TRBD2 agrees at 10 bases. CDR1 is GTSNPN and CDR2 is SVGIG in the germline V gene (reference sequence). J was trimmed by 8 bases and V by 7 bases; bases with no gene match: 8. This CDR3 is built from 13 residues. The DNA read from the CDR3 is TGTGCCTATATACTAGCGGGACGCGATGAG. Protein sequence: CAYILAGRDE. The entire CDR3 is CAYILAGRDEQFF.

This clone was observed at least ten times. The missing CDR3 end, 3 residues past where the read stops, is filled in from the germline J gene. The J gene is TRBJ2-7, the V gene TRBV11-2; TRBD2 aligns across 7 bases. V shed 5 bases and J 6 bases; nucleotides not matched to a gene: 13. This CDR3 contains 15 residues. Germline V CDR1 and CDR2: SGHAT, FQNNGV. The sequenced part of the CDR3 DNA is TGTGCCAGCAGCCACTCTAGCGGTCGAGGCGGCGAG. Protein sequence: CASSHSSGRGGE. The whole CDR3 region reads CASSHSSGRGGEQYF.